This T cell receptor (beta chain) was sequenced during a study of T cell repertoires in cytomegalovirus infection. Study-wide background: HLA-C-restricted CMV epitopes, recently identified, and well-studied HLA-B-restricted ones were used by the study.

There are a few counts of this clonotype. Its cognate antigen is unknown. Looked up from germline, CDR1 is ENHRY and CDR2 is SYGVKD. V lost 2 bases, J lost 4 bases, and 12 bases lay in between. There are 14 residues in the CDR3. Study results and limitations: The study identified carriers of CMV plus the relevant HLA from cumulative public TCR beta family frequency. It was HLA-C-restricted CMV-specific TCR beta clonotypes that dominated the response ex vivo.

TCRdb fed the reads into MiXCR, producing one record per CDR3 protein. The data hold about 890,000 distinct CDR3 sequences, with 31% observed a single time. The source material was cultured CD8+ T cells from PBMCs, sampled from culture after CMV antigen stimulation. The chain links TRBV10-3 to TRBJ2-7; tentative D call: TRBD1 (5 bases). This receptor was identified in a human donor in good health (CMV status not recorded). Some clones in this sample may be carry-over from other donors' samples. DNA of the CDR3: TGTGCCATCAGTGAGAAGGGCAGGGAATACGAGCAGTACTTC. Its protein is CAISEKGREYEQYF.